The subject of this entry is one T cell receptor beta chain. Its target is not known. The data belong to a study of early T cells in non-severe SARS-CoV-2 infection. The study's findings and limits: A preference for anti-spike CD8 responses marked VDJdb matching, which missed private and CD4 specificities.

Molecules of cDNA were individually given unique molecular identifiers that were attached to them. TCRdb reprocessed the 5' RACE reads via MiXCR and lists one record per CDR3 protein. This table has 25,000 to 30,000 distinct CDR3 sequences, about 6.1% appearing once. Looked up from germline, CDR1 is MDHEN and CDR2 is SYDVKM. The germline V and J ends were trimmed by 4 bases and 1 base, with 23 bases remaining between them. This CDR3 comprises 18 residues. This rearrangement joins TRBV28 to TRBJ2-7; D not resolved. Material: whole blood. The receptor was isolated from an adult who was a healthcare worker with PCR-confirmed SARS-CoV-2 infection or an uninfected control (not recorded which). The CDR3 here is CASSYYLTFRETSYEQYF. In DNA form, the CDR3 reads TGTGCCAGCAGTTACTACCTAACCTTTAGAGAGACATCCTACGAGCAGTACTTC.